Listed here are 26 T cell receptor beta chains from one sample, sequenced in a study of T cells in Graves' hyperthyroidism and ophthalmopathy. Amplified TCR beta CDR3 regions came from RNA transcripts. A first-round RT-PCR of the TCR CDR3 used the HTBI primer set. TCRdb re-called the multiplex PCR reads through MiXCR, storing one row per CDR3 protein. Of about 840,000 distinct CDR3 sequences detected, 35% to 40% appear once; the ten largest clones hold 7.5% to 9.5%. Source material: blood. These receptors all come from a man between 18 and 29 years old with Graves' hyperthyroidism.

The V and J genes are TRBV7-2 and TRBJ2-5, with D maybe TRBD2 (6 bases). The V gene lost 5 bases and the J gene lost 4 bases, with 11 bases spanning the gap. This CDR3 has 13 residues. CDR1 is SGHTA, CDR2 FQGNSA, per germline. The CDR3, as DNA: TGTGCCAGCAGCCCCGGGACTCCAGAGACCCAGTACTTC. This translates into CASSPGTPETQYF. Filled out from reference TRBV7-2 and TRBJ2-5, the complete variable domain reads GAGVSQSPSNKVTEKGKDVELRCDPISGHTALYWYRQSLGQGLEFLIYFQGNSAPDKSGLPSDRFSAERTGGSVSTLTIQRTQQEDSAVYLCASSPGTPETQYFGPGTRLLVL.

The gene calls are TRBV12-3 or TRBV12-4 and TRBJ1-1; a possible D gene is TRBD1 (5 bases). The CDR3 totals 12 residues. V was trimmed by 8 bases and J by 7 bases, leaving 14 bases between them. CDR3 residues: CASGYPGFEAFF. The CDR3 DNA sequence: TGTGCCAGCGGGTATCCAGGGTTTGAAGCTTTCTTT.

There are many counts of this clonotype. The chain carries TRBV29-1 and TRBJ2-2; D is undetermined. V dropped 6 bases and J dropped 0 bases, with 5 bases sitting between them. This CDR3 spans 12 amino acids. Germline CDR1 SQVTM, CDR2 ANQGSEA. The DNA of the CDR3 is TGCAGCGTCCTGACGAACACCGGGGAGCTGTTTTTT. This sequence encodes CSVLTNTGELFF.

This clonotype was found a few times. The chain carries TRBV6-5 and TRBJ1-1, with a tentative D call TRBD1 (5 bases). Germline lookup yields CDR1 MNHEY and CDR2 SVGAGI. V was shortened by 5 bases and J by 8 bases, with 12 bases between the two germline ends. The CDR3 is 12 residues long. CDR3 residues: CASSVRGREAFF. In DNA form, the CDR3 reads TGTGCCAGCAGTGTTCGGGGCCGCGAAGCTTTCTTT.

The chain carries TRBV4-1 and TRBJ1-1; TRBD1 aligns across 7 bases. The CDR3 has 13 amino acids. In germline, CDR1 is MGHRA, CDR2 YSYEKL. J gave up 7 bases and V 4 bases, and 6 bases lay outside the gene matches. CDR3 region: CASSPTGDGEAFF. For the CDR3, the DNA is TGCGCCAGCAGCCCAACAGGGGATGGTGAAGCTTTCTTT.

Only a few counts were recorded for this clonotype. The rearrangement links TRBV11-2 to TRBJ1-2; D call uncertain. V lost 2 bases to trimming and J lost 8 bases, with 18 bases between them. The V gene's germline CDR1 is SGHAT and CDR2 FQNNGV. This CDR3 has 15 amino acids. The CDR3 protein is CASSLSLTAQEGYTF. CDR3 sequence (DNA): TGTGCCAGCAGCTTATCATTAACGGCGCAGGAGGGCTACACCTTC.

The rearrangement joins TRBV15 to TRBJ2-3; D is perhaps TRBD2 (6 bases). The CDR3 loop spans 13 amino acids. Germline-derived CDR1 and CDR2 are LNHNV and YYDKDF (reference sequence). Trimming pared 2 bases from V and 6 bases from J, leaving 9 bases between. The CDR3 loop reads CATSRPLADTQYF. CDR3 nucleotides: TGTGCCACCAGCAGACCGCTAGCGGATACGCAGTATTTT.

This clonotype occurred a few times. The rearrangement uses TRBV9 and TRBJ2-7; possibly TRBD2 for D (6 bases). Per germline, CDR1 SGDLS and CDR2 YYNGEE. V gave up 0 bases and J gave up 4 bases, with 11 bases separating them. The length of the CDR3 is 14 residues. The CDR3 nucleotides read TGTGCCAGCAGCGTAGATCTTAGCGGTTACGAGCAGTACTTC. Its translation is CASSVDLSGYEQYF.

This clonotype was counted ten times or more. This chain links TRBV10-3 with TRBJ1-4; D gene uncertain. The CDR3 contains 14 residues. V was trimmed by 3 bases and J by 10 bases, leaving 15 bases between them. The germline gives CDR1 ENHRY, CDR2 SYGVKD. The CDR3 DNA follows: TGTGCCATCAGTGAAATCGGCGTTAGCGTAAAACTGTTTTTT. It is translated as CAISEIGVSVKLFF.

The chain links TRBV5-8 to TRBJ1-3; tentative D call: TRBD1 (6 bases). Germline lookup yields CDR1 SGHTS and CDR2 YDEGEE. The CDR3 runs 17 residues. With 3 bases removed from V and 2 bases from J, the gap between germline ends came to 18 bases. CDR3 bases: TGTGCCAGCAGCTCCCGGGACACATTAACCGCTGGAAACACCATATATTTT. This encodes CASSSRDTLTAGNTIYF.

This clonotype was recorded a few times. The chain has TRBV10-3 and TRBJ1-6, with 7 bases that match TRBD1. This CDR3 contains 14 residues. V gave up 10 bases and J gave up 5 bases; unmatched junction bases: 8. From germline, CDR1 is ENHRY and CDR2 SYGVKD. The CDR3 loop is CASRGALDNSPLHF. DNA of the CDR3: TGTGCCAGCAGGGGGGCGCTGGATAATTCACCCCTCCACTTT.

This clonotype was counted only a few times. V is TRBV7-9 and J is TRBJ1-1; D is unresolved. The germline gives CDR1 SEHNR, CDR2 FQNEAQ (reference sequence). The CDR3 runs to 10 residues. Trimming stripped 10 bases from V and 2 bases from J, with 5 bases between. The CDR3 DNA sequence: TGTGCCACCCAAAACACTGAAGCTTTCTTT. Translated: CATQNTEAFF.

The V and J genes are TRBV20-1 and TRBJ2-5; unclear D gene. V was clipped by 1 base and J by 9 bases, with 12 bases between them. The germline CDR1 and CDR2 sequences are DFQATT and SNEGSKA (reference sequence). This CDR3 is built from 12 residues. CDR3: CSARGGTEAQYF. Written as DNA, the CDR3 is TGCAGTGCTAGAGGGGGAACCGAGGCCCAGTACTTC.

In the case of this clonotype: A single base separates this from a much larger clone, so it may be a read error. V and J are TRBV10-3 and TRBJ1-5; maybe TRBD1 (5 bases). The CDR3 contains 14 residues. The germline V gene has CDR1 ENHRY and CDR2 SYGVKD. V was shortened by 5 bases and J by 6 bases, with 14 bases between the two germline ends. CDR3 sequence: CAISLGGVSQPQHF. In DNA, the CDR3 is TGTGCCATCAGTCTTGGGGGGGTGAGTCAGCCCCAGCATTTT.

This clonotype was observed at least ten times. For the CDR3, the DNA is TGTGCCAGTAGTAAGAGCGGGAGATACGAGCAGTACTTC. This translates into CASSKSGRYEQYF. The chain has TRBV19 and TRBJ2-7, with 8 bases identical to TRBD2. Germline lookup yields CDR1 LNHDA and CDR2 SQIVND (reference sequence). V was pared by 4 bases and J by 4 bases, with 3 bases of the junction left unmatched. This CDR3 spans 13 amino acids. Variable domain in full (rest from reference TRBV19 and TRBJ2-7): DGGITQSPKYLFRKEGQNVTLSCEQNLNHDAMYWYRQDPGQGLRLIYYSQIVNDFQKGDIAEGYSVSREKKESFPLTVTSAQKNPTAFYLCASSKSGRYEQYFGPGTRLTVT.

With respect to this clonotype: Given a much more abundant clone one base away, this may be a read error. The genes are TRBV10-2 and TRBJ2-2, with 7 bases identical to TRBD1. This CDR3 has 13 residues. Germline V gene lookup returns CDR1 WSHSY and CDR2 SAAADI. Unmatched junction bases numbered 3, after V lost 7 bases and J lost 4 bases. The CDR3 sequence: CASMTGPTGELFF. In DNA, the CDR3 is TGCGCCAGCATGACAGGGCCCACCGGGGAGCTGTTTTTT.

The sample holds many counts of this clonotype. The chain couples TRBV7-9 to TRBJ1-4; D perhaps matches TRBD1 (5 bases). V was shortened by 7 bases and J by 8 bases, with 11 bases between the two germline ends. Germline CDR1 SEHNR, CDR2 FQNEAQ (reference sequence). This CDR3 is 12 amino acids long. The CDR3 coding sequence is TGTGCCAGCAACCACAAGGGGGAAAAACTGTTTTTT. Amino acid sequence: CASNHKGEKLFF.

This chain connects TRBV7-8 to TRBJ2-7; TRBD2 matches 7 bases. The CDR3 consists of 14 residues. The V and J ends lost 6 bases and 7 bases, in that order; junction bases with no gene match: 12. CDR1 is SGHVS and CDR2 is FQNEAQ in the germline V gene. CDR3: CASSSSGSYGEQYF. CDR3 in DNA: TGTGCCAGCAGTTCTAGCGGCAGTTATGGGGAGCAGTACTTC.

The chain uses TRBV10-3 and TRBJ2-5; D is possibly TRBD2 (5 bases). Germline CDR1 and CDR2: ENHRY and SYGVKD. The CDR3 is made up of 14 amino acids. V was shortened by 1 base and J by 8 bases, with 14 bases between the two germline ends. The CDR3 nucleotides read TGTGCCATCAGTGAGTTTAGGACTCCGGCTACCCAGTACTTC. Amino acids: CAISEFRTPATQYF.

This chain joins TRBV10-3 and TRBJ2-7, with D unresolved. V was pared by 5 bases and J by 7 bases, with 27 bases between. This CDR3 has 17 amino acids. CDR1 ENHRY and CDR2 SYGVKD come from the germline V gene. The CDR3 region is CAISSQQVGANTGEQYF. The DNA of the CDR3 is TGTGCCATCAGTTCTCAGCAGGTCGGAGCGAACACCGGGGAGCAGTACTTC.

CDR3 nucleotide sequence: TGTGCCAGCAGCCAAGGCAGGAGGGTACGAGGCTACACCTTC. Its translation: CASSQGRRVRGYTF. The chain joins TRBV3-1 to TRBJ1-2; no reliable D call. The CDR3 runs to 14 residues. The ends were cut back, 1 base at V and 8 bases at J, with 14 bases in the middle. Germline V gene sequence: CDR1 LGHDT, CDR2 YNNKEL (reference sequence). The full variable domain, completed using reference TRBV3-1 and TRBJ1-2, is DTAVSQTPKYLVTQMGNDKSIKCEQNLGHDTMYWYKQDSKKFLKIMFSYNNKELIINETVPNRFSPKSPDKAHLNLHINSLELGDSAVYFCASSQGRRVRGYTFGSGTRLTVV.

In its sample, this clonotype was seen a few times. V and J are TRBV4-1 and TRBJ1-1; no firm D call. This CDR3 spans 15 amino acids. Germline lookup yields CDR1 MGHRA and CDR2 YSYEKL. The V end was cut by 1 base, the J end by 3 bases, with 12 bases between. The DNA of the CDR3 is TGCGCCAGCAGCCAAGTTGACCCCGGGTACACTGAAGCTTTCTTT. Residues: CASSQVDPGYTEAFF.

The sample holds many counts of this clonotype. V and J are TRBV19 and TRBJ1-1; D is unresolved. Germline V gene sequence: CDR1 LNHDA, CDR2 SQIVND (reference sequence). The CDR3 totals 13 residues. V shed 5 bases and J shed 7 bases, with 14 bases lying between them. CDR3 residues: CASSFLIRGEAFF. Written as DNA, the CDR3 is TGTGCCAGTAGTTTTCTAATCCGGGGTGAAGCTTTCTTT.

This clonotype was seen only a few times. The chain is built from TRBV7-2 and TRBJ2-7, with a possible D match to TRBD2 (6 bases). Germline V gene data show CDR1 as SGHTA and CDR2 as FQGNSA. Between the trimmed V and J ends, which lost 0 bases and 5 bases, there was a span of 14 bases. The CDR3 covers 15 residues. CDR3 sequence (DNA): TGTGCCAGCAGCTTAGCGGGGACTCCTAACCACGAGCAGTACTTC. Translation: CASSLAGTPNHEQYF.

The rearrangement links TRBV25-1 to TRBJ2-7, with D unclear. The CDR3 consists of 14 residues. In germline, CDR1 is MGHDK, CDR2 SYGVNS. The V gene lost 4 bases and the J gene lost 7 bases, with 17 bases spanning the gap. The chain's CDR3 is CASSVGTDYNEQYF. The CDR3 coding sequence is TGTGCCAGCAGTGTCGGCACCGATTACAATGAGCAGTACTTC.

About this clonotype itself: One end of the junction is discordant with germline, which a read error may explain. The V gene is TRBV9, the J gene TRBJ1-3, with D hard to call. The CDR3 has 16 amino acids. Germline V gives CDR1 SGDLS, CDR2 YYNGEE. DNA of the CDR3: TGTGCCAGCAGCGTAGGAGTTGGACTCTCTGGAAACGCCATATATTTT. As protein: CASSVGVGLSGNAIYF.